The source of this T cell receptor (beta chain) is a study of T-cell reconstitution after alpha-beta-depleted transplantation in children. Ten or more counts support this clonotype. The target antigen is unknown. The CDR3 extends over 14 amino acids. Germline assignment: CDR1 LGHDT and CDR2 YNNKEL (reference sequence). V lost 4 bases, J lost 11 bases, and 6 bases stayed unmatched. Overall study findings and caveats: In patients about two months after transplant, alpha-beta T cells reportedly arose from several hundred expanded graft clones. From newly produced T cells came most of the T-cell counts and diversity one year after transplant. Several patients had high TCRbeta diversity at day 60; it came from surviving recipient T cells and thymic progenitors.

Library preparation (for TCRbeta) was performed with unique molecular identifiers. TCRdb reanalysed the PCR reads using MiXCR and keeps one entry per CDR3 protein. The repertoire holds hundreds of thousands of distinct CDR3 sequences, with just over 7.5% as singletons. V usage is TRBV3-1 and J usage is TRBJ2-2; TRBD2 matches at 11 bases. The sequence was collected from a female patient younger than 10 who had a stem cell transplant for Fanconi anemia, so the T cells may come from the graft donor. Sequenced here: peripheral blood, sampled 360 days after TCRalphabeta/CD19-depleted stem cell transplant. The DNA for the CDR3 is TGTGCCAGCAGCCTAGCGGGGGGGCTGGTCGAGCTGTTTTTT. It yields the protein CASSLAGGLVELFF.